The 29 T cell receptor beta chains presented below share a single source sample, sequenced in a study of beta chain bispecific antibodies for T cell cancers. Blood mononuclear cells were expanded for two to three days using either OKT3 anti-CD3 antibody or CD3/CD28 beads. In TCRdb, the 5' RACE reads were re-called with MiXCR into one record per CDR3 protein. The sample contains tens of thousands of distinct CDR3 sequences, about 2% of which appear only once. Antigens for these TCRs are unknown. Points from the study as a whole: The TRBV12-3 share of total TRBV signal fell approximately 99% after anti-TRBV12 rather than anti-CD19 exposure. Normal T cells contributed less of the targeted TRBV signal than the leukemia cells did.

The sample in question was healthy donor T cells cultured with leukemia cells, obtained from a culture containing a bispecific antibody targeting TCR Vbeta12. Every receptor here comes from a human donor in good health. Some clones in this sample may be carry-over from other donors' samples.

The chain carries TRBV6-5 and TRBJ2-5, with 8 bases matching TRBD2. The CDR3 length is 14 residues. CDR1 MNHEY and CDR2 SVGAGI come from the germline V gene. V trimming: 4 bases; J trimming: 5 bases; junction bases outside the gene matches: 6. Here the CDR3 DNA reads TGTGCCAGCAGTTCCGGGACTAGGATGGAGACCCAGTACTTC. Translated: CASSSGTRMETQYF.

This clonotype occurred many times. V usage is TRBV27 and J usage is TRBJ2-7; D is perhaps TRBD1 (6 bases). Germline V gene sequence: CDR1 MNHEY, CDR2 SMNVEV (reference sequence). The CDR3 consists of 16 residues. Trimming stripped 3 bases from V and 1 base from J, with 16 bases between. The CDR3 loop is CASSFGSAQGSYEQYF. The CDR3 region has the DNA TGTGCCAGCAGTTTTGGGTCTGCGCAGGGGTCCTACGAGCAGTACTTC.

This clonotype was counted at least ten times. The V gene is TRBV7-9, the J gene TRBJ1-5, with D uncertain. Germline V gene sequence: CDR1 SEHNR, CDR2 FQNEAQ (reference sequence). V was pared by 5 bases and J by 2 bases, with 16 bases between. This CDR3 is 16 amino acids long. This chain's CDR3 is CASSPLLDGGNQPQHF. As DNA, the CDR3 is TGTGCCAGCAGCCCCCTGCTAGACGGTGGCAATCAGCCCCAGCATTTT.

This clonotype was picked up many times. The rearrangement joins TRBV29-1 to TRBJ2-3; TRBD2 matches at 7 bases. Germline CDR1 and CDR2: SQVTM and ANQGSEA. This CDR3 is 16 amino acids long. Germline trimming cut 3 bases from V and 2 bases from J; bases unmatched to any gene: 11. This CDR3 reads CSVEIPGLGYTDTQYF. DNA of the CDR3: TGCAGCGTTGAGATCCCCGGACTAGGGTACACAGATACGCAGTATTTT.

This clonotype was observed at least ten times. The V and J genes are TRBV29-1 and TRBJ2-7, with D perhaps TRBD1 (6 bases). The CDR3 extends over 12 amino acids. CDR1 and CDR2 from the germline V gene are SQVTM and ANQGSEA. V was trimmed by 5 bases and J by 3 bases, leaving 11 bases between them. The CDR3 sequence is CSVRQDSYEQYF. The CDR3 nucleotides are TGCAGCGTTAGGCAGGACAGCTACGAGCAGTACTTC.

The rearrangement uses TRBV9 and TRBJ2-6; a possible D gene is TRBD1 (5 bases). The CDR3 is made up of 15 amino acids. Germline CDR1 SGDLS, CDR2 YYNGEE. Trimming removed 3 bases from V and 1 base from J, with 8 bases in between. Written as DNA, the CDR3 is TGTGCCAGCAGCGGACAGCAATCTGGGGCCAACGTCCTGACTTTC. It codes for CASSGQQSGANVLTF. The full variable domain, with the rest looked up from reference TRBV9 and TRBJ2-6, is DSGVTQTPKHLITATGQRVTLRCSPRSGDLSVYWYQQSLDQGLQFLIQYYNGEERAKGNILERFSAQQFPDLHSELNLSSLELGDSALYFCASSGQQSGANVLTFGAGSRLTVL.

This clonotype was detected ten times or more. V gene TRBV18 combines with J gene TRBJ1-3; D remains ambiguous. The germline V and J ends were trimmed by 1 base and 4 bases, with 14 bases remaining between them. The CDR3 totals 16 residues. CDR1 is KGHSH, CDR2 LQKENI, per germline. The CDR3 nucleotides read TGTGCCAGCTCACCACGTCCAGGCTTGTTCGGAAACACCATATATTTT. Protein: CASSPRPGLFGNTIYF.

This clonotype has at least ten counts. V usage is TRBV6-2 or TRBV6-3 and J usage is TRBJ1-1; D gene unclear. Germline V gives CDR1 MNHEY, CDR2 SVGEGT. The CDR3 sequence is 12 residues long. Trimming took 6 bases from V and 5 from J, leaving 10 bases between them. In DNA form, the CDR3 reads TGTGCCAGCAGGTTTGGGCTGACTGAAGCTTTCTTT. Translation: CASRFGLTEAFF.

Many counts were recorded for this clonotype. The chain has TRBV20-1 and TRBJ1-2; TRBD1 agrees at 8 bases. Germline trimming cut 3 bases from V and 1 base from J; bases unmatched to any gene: 10. Germline CDR1 DFQATT, CDR2 SNEGSKA (reference sequence). This CDR3 spans 16 amino acids. CDR3: CSASRAGGVNNYGYTF. CDR3 coding DNA: TGCAGTGCTAGTCGGGCAGGGGGCGTAAATAACTATGGCTACACCTTC.

This clonotype was picked up many times. This rearrangement joins TRBV4-2 to TRBJ2-3; 7 nucleotides align to TRBD2. Losses at the gene ends were 2 bases for V and 12 bases for J; bases not matched to a gene: 11. The germline CDR1 and CDR2 sequences are LGHNA and YNFKEQ. The CDR3 loop spans 14 amino acids. The DNA of the CDR3 is TGTGCCAGCAGCCAACCAACCGGACTAGAATTTCAGTATTTT. It is translated as CASSQPTGLEFQYF.

This clonotype was observed many times. J is TRBJ2-2 and V is TRBV4-1; no reliable D call. CDR1 is MGHRA and CDR2 is YSYEKL in the germline V gene. The CDR3 has 12 residues. The V end was cut by 6 bases, the J end by 4 bases, with 6 bases between. The CDR3 DNA reads as TGCGCCAGCAGTTATACCACCGGGGAGCTGTTTTTT. Translating gives CASSYTTGELFF.

The V call is TRBV5-5, the J call TRBJ2-7; the D is unclear. V lost 1 base and J lost 2, with 13 bases in between. The CDR3 runs to 15 residues. Germline loops: CDR1 SGHKS, CDR2 YYEKEE (reference sequence). The CDR3 spells CASSLIVKVAYEQYF. CDR3 in DNA: TGTGCCAGCAGCTTGATCGTAAAGGTTGCCTACGAGCAGTACTTC.

This clonotype occurred many times. The rearrangement joins TRBV3-1 to TRBJ2-7; no clear D. The CDR3 length is 11 residues. From germline, CDR1 is LGHDT and CDR2 YNNKEL (reference sequence). Deletions cut 0 bases from V and 6 bases from J, with 3 bases between. The chain's CDR3 is CASSQEGEQYF. In nucleotides, the CDR3 is TGTGCCAGCAGCCAAGAGGGCGAGCAGTACTTC.

This clonotype was recorded many times. V and J are TRBV7-6 and TRBJ2-5; D unclear. From germline, CDR1 is SGHVS and CDR2 FNYEAQ. CDR3 length: 14 residues. Between the trimmed V and J ends, which lost 2 bases and 4 bases, there was a span of 11 bases. The CDR3 DNA reads TGTGCCAGCAGCTTATTTATAGTTGGAGAGACCCAGTACTTC. As protein: CASSLFIVGETQYF.

This clonotype occurred many times. The chain employs TRBV14 and TRBJ2-1; D may correspond to TRBD1 or TRBD2 (6 bases each). The ends were cut back, 3 bases at V and 3 bases at J, with 21 bases in the middle. CDR3 length: 18 amino acids. Germline CDR1 SGHDN, CDR2 FVKESK. In nucleotides, the CDR3 is TGTGCCAGCAGCCAGAGGGGGGACGGACGAAACAACTACAATGAGCAGTTCTTC. Translation gives CASSQRGDGRNNYNEQFF.

In this sample, this clonotype turned up a few times. This sequence joins TRBV9 and TRBJ1-2; a weak D match, TRBD1 (5 bases). The ends were cut back, 0 bases at V and 4 bases at J, with 10 bases in the middle. Germline V gives CDR1 SGDLS, CDR2 YYNGEE. CDR3 length equals 14 residues. CDR3 sequence reads: CASSVEQGSYGYTF. CDR3 in DNA: TGTGCCAGCAGCGTAGAGCAGGGAAGCTATGGCTACACCTTC.

This clonotype was seen ten or more times. The chain joins TRBV7-8 to TRBJ2-3; D remains unclear. CDR3 size: 15 residues. V lost 2 bases and J 1 base, leaving 10 bases between the germline ends. CDR1 and CDR2 (germline): SGHVS, FQNEAQ. The CDR3 sequence: CASSLSDAGTDTQYF. CDR3 sequence (DNA): TGTGCCAGCAGCTTATCTGACGCAGGCACAGATACGCAGTATTTT.

This clonotype was seen many times. The gene calls are TRBV5-1 and TRBJ1-1; perhaps TRBD1 as D (5 bases). V was cut by 7 bases and J by 1 base, with 11 bases left in between. In germline, CDR1 is SGHRS, CDR2 YFSETQ. This CDR3 contains 13 residues. The CDR3 loop is CASHPTENTEAFF. CDR3 sequence (DNA): TGCGCCAGCCACCCGACAGAGAACACTGAAGCTTTCTTT.

This clonotype was counted ten times or more. This sequence joins TRBV29-1 and TRBJ2-2; 8 nucleotides agree with TRBD1. This CDR3 is 15 amino acids long. Germline-derived CDR1 and CDR2 are SQVTM and ANQGSEA. Trimming removed 2 bases from V and 6 bases from J; junction bases left unmatched: 8. CDR3 amino acids: CSVETRTGMAGELFF. The CDR3 DNA reads as TGCAGCGTTGAAACCCGGACAGGGATGGCCGGGGAGCTGTTTTTT.

This clonotype was counted only a few times. This may be a read error, as it is one base from a much larger clone. Since the CDR3 does not end with the conserved phenylalanine or tryptophan, this likely comes from a read error. The rearrangement uses TRBV5-6 and TRBJ2-5; TRBD1 matches 9 bases. Per germline, CDR1 SGHDT and CDR2 YYEEEE. The V segment lost 4 bases and the J segment 5 bases; nucleotides outside the gene matches: 12. There are 16 residues in the CDR3. CDR3 nucleotide sequence: TGTGCCAGCAGCACTCTCCGGACAGGGGTAGGGGAGACCCAGTACGTC. Its protein is CASSTLRTGVGETQYV.

At least ten counts were recorded for this clonotype. This chain links TRBV29-1 with TRBJ2-3; no clear D gene. Germline V gene sequence: CDR1 SQVTM, CDR2 ANQGSEA. The V and J ends lost 4 bases and 4 bases respectively, with 6 bases between them. The CDR3 length is 11 residues. The CDR3 reads CSVVGADTQYF. The CDR3 DNA sequence: TGCAGCGTTGTTGGAGCAGATACGCAGTATTTT.

In its sample, this clonotype was seen many times. The chain employs TRBV12-3 or TRBV12-4 and TRBJ2-1; possible D gene TRBD1, 6 bases. V was trimmed by 9 bases and J by 2 bases, leaving 14 bases between them. The CDR3 length is 14 residues. The chain's CDR3 is CARIGRGTYNEQFF. The CDR3 DNA follows: TGTGCCAGGATAGGCAGGGGCACCTACAATGAGCAGTTCTTC.

This clonotype was recorded at least ten times. This chain uses TRBV9 with TRBJ2-7; 9 nucleotides match TRBD1. Germline-derived CDR1 and CDR2 are SGDLS and YYNGEE. The J segment lost 6 bases and the V segment lost 2 bases, leaving 6 bases of the junction unmatched. The CDR3 length is 14 residues. CDR3 DNA: TGTGCCAGCAGCGTCCGGGACAGGGAGGGCGAGCAGTACTTC. It translates to CASSVRDREGEQYF. The full variable domain, its missing parts supplied by reference TRBV9 and TRBJ2-7, is DSGVTQTPKHLITATGQRVTLRCSPRSGDLSVYWYQQSLDQGLQFLIQYYNGEERAKGNILERFSAQQFPDLHSELNLSSLELGDSALYFCASSVRDREGEQYFGPGTRLTVT.

In this sample, this clonotype turned up many times. This chain uses TRBV7-3 with TRBJ1-2; TRBD1 agrees at 7 bases. The CDR3 covers 12 residues. CDR1 is SGHTA and CDR2 is FQGTGA in the germline V gene. J was trimmed by 7 bases and V by 4 bases; bases with no gene match: 3. The CDR3 loop is CASSSTGSGYTF. CDR3 in DNA: TGTGCCAGCAGCTCGACAGGGTCTGGCTACACCTTC.

This clonotype came up many times. V usage is TRBV2 and J usage is TRBJ2-5; 11 bases are shared with TRBD2. The CDR3 covers 14 residues. V dropped 11 bases and J dropped 5; count of bases not matched to a gene: 10. Germline lookup yields CDR1 SNHLY and CDR2 FYNNEI. CDR3 amino acids: CARRLAGYEETQYF. Written as DNA, the CDR3 is TGTGCCCGAAGACTAGCGGGGTATGAGGAGACCCAGTACTTC.

This clonotype was recorded at least ten times. V gene TRBV4-1 combines with J gene TRBJ1-1; no reliable D call. The CDR3 consists of 12 residues. Germline assignment: CDR1 MGHRA and CDR2 YSYEKL. Deletions cut 1 base from V and 8 bases from J, with 8 bases between. This CDR3 reads CASSQAGSEAFF. CDR3 nucleotides: TGCGCCAGCAGCCAAGCTGGGAGCGAAGCTTTCTTT.

This clonotype has a count of ten or more. The chain has TRBV3-1 and TRBJ1-6; 9 bases match TRBD1. CDR1 is LGHDT and CDR2 is YNNKEL in the germline V gene (reference sequence). The CDR3 is 15 residues long. J was trimmed by 9 bases and V by 6 bases; bases with no gene match: 9. The CDR3 is CASRTTGTGTSPLHF. DNA of the CDR3: TGTGCCAGCAGAACGACCGGGACAGGGACTTCACCCCTCCACTTT.

By share, this clonotype ranks as medium-sized. V gene TRBV27 combines with J gene TRBJ2-2; TRBD1 might be the D (6 bases). Germline V gene data show CDR1 as MNHEY and CDR2 as SMNVEV (reference sequence). The CDR3 is 16 amino acids. V shed 3 bases and J shed 4 bases, with 15 bases lying between them. The CDR3 here is CASSFPAGASTGELFF. The CDR3 DNA reads as TGTGCCAGCAGTTTCCCCGCAGGGGCGTCCACCGGGGAGCTGTTTTTT.

This clonotype was seen ten or more times. J is TRBJ2-1 and V is TRBV13, with TRBD2 matching 15 bases. CDR1 and CDR2 from the germline V gene are PRHDT and FYEKMQ (reference sequence). With 0 bases clipped from V and 7 bases from J, the junction kept 7 bases outside the gene matches. The CDR3 totals 18 residues. The CDR3 sequence: CASSLGLGLAGGKNEQFF. The CDR3 DNA sequence: TGTGCCAGCAGCTTAGGCCTGGGACTAGCGGGGGGTAAAAATGAGCAGTTCTTC.